Ten or more counts support the clone carrying this T cell receptor beta chain. Its matching antigen is unknown. Germline values: CDR1 SGHAT, CDR2 FQNNGV. Trimming took 1 base from V and 5 from J, leaving 8 bases between them. The CDR3 is 14 residues long. The authors deemed Graves' hyperthyroidism stable absent ophthalmopathy progression within 18 months. The hyperthyroidism patients had all been newly diagnosed, and their disease duration was under 2 months. Their ages ranged from 18 to 65 years. This sample stems from a study of T cells in Graves' hyperthyroidism and ophthalmopathy. There were TCR beta CDR3 regions amplified from RNA transcripts. RT-PCR in the first round (using the HTBI primer set) targeted the TCR CDR3. Using its own MiXCR run on the multiplex PCR reads, TCRdb lists one record per CDR3 protein. This table holds under 400,000 distinct CDR3 sequences, roughly 13% found once. The study's findings and limits: Ophthalmopathy onset followed model prediction by a median about six months. Most thyroid clonotypes with frequency above 0.001 were detected in blood.

V and J are TRBV11-2 and TRBJ1-4, with D uncertain. The sample taken for sequencing was blood. This sequence originates from a woman aged 18-29 years with Graves' hyperthyroidism. For the CDR3, the DNA is TGTGCCAGCAGCTTAGGAATCGGAAATGAAAAACTGTTTTTT. It codes for CASSLGIGNEKLFF.